Many counts were recorded for the clone carrying this TCR beta chain. The J segment lost 8 bases and the V segment lost 3 bases, leaving 10 bases of the junction unmatched. The CDR3 has 15 amino acids. Germline CDR1 reads LGHNA; CDR2 reads YSLEER. This entry comes from a study of blood T cells in healthy people across ages. It was with a sample-barcoded 5' primer and a J-beta primer mix that a second PCR of roughly 7 to 12 cycles was run. TCRdb re-derived calls from the 5' RACE reads in MiXCR, one entry per CDR3 protein. The sample consists of more than 650,000 distinct CDR3 sequences, 22% of them appearing once.

The gene calls are TRBV4-3 and TRBJ1-2, with 9 positions matching TRBD1. Sequencing was carried out using blood. The clonotype originates from a man aged 65-85 years in good health. For the CDR3, the DNA is TGCGCCAGCAGCCACCGACAGGGGGGACGGGGCGGCTACACCTTC. Translated, it gives CASSHRQGGRGGYTF.